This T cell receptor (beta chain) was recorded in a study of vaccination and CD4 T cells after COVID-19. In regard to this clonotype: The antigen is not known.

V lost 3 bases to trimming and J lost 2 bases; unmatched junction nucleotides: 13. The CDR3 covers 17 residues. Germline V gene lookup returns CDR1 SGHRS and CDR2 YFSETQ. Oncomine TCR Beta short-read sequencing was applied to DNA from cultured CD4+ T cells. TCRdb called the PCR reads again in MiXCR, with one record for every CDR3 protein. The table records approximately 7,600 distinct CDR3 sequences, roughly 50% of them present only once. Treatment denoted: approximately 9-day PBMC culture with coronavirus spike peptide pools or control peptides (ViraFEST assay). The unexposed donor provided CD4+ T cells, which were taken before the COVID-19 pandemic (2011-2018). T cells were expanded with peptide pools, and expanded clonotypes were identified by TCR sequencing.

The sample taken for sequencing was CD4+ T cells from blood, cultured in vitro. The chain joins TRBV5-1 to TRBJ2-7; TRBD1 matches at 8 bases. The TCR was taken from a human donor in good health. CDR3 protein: CASSWWGRDRITYEQYF. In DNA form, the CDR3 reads TGCGCCAGCAGCTGGTGGGGCCGGGACAGGATTACCTACGAGCAGTACTTC.